The TCR beta chain described here comes from a study of blood T cell repertoires in COVID-19 (dated by TCRdb to about 2020). Turning to the overall study: Samples covering the acute and convalescent phases of COVID-19 were provided by collaborators in the United States, Italy and Spain. The prospective study material was composed of cDNA or gDNA derived from T cells, B-cell-depleted T cells, or PBMCs. Subjects who had been exposed to COVID-19, were actively infected with it, or had recovered from it provided the deeply sampled blood TCRbeta repertoires that made up the dataset. The repertoires were released in a freely available public database meant as a resource for research on the immune response to SARS-CoV-2. The samples were drawn from two sources: the first 160 participants of the ongoing ImmuneRACE study, and approximately 1,300 subjects contributed by 6 global collaborators. Nearly every sample came with metadata listing a de-identified subject ID, COVID-19 status, age in years and sex. Where HLA class I and class II types were available, the types were taken from metadata supplied by the sample provider, not from assay-based typing. The research as a whole found: Clinical and demographic metadata were provided uncurated, with the amount varying by source and participant.

Collaborating institutions collected whole blood in K2EDTA tubes following their own protocols. For TCRbeta analysis, collaborators shipped samples as frozen whole blood, isolated PBMCs, or DNA extracted from either of those sample types. Per the germline V gene, SGHTA is the CDR1 and FQGNSA is the CDR2. The CDR3 starts with the cysteine, ends with the phenylalanine, and has 15 residues. The CDR3 DNA has 45 bases and is translated from base 1. Trimming takes 5 bases from V and 0 bases from J, and the germline ends sit 11 bases apart. The immunoSEQ Assay, a bias-controlled multiplex PCR, was used to amplify TCRbeta CDR3 regions from genomic DNA. On the authors' methods: The number of nucleated cells in each sample was estimated from the amplification of reference gene primers within the assay. Sequence reads were collapsed and filtered to measure the absolute abundance of every unique TCRbeta CDR3 rearrangement. For each sample, productive Simpson clonality was calculated by taking the square root of Simpson's diversity index across productive rearrangements. TCRdb holds this immuneACCESS table with in-frame rearrangements only. Some clones are missing; in checked studies, unresolved V genes explain under half, and the rest has no known cause. The D gene and trimming were derived from the DNA, and the V and J assignments and clone size from that table. This sample holds over 200,000 clones; about nine tenths were observed only once. The ten largest clonotypes hold about 2.5% of the sample.

A remark on this clone: Its antigen is not yet known. No clone much larger than this one lies a single base away; base qualities are absent.

In this chain, TRBV7-2 is recombined with TRBJ2-1; a tentative D call is TRBD2 (6 bases match). Sample: peripheral blood. This sequence originates from a woman in her sixties or seventies with acute or convalescent COVID-19. The CDR3 has the sequence CASSPERASYNEQFF. The nucleotide sequence reads TGTGCCAGCAGCCCAGAGCGGGCCTCCTACAATGAGCAGTTCTTC.